This T cell receptor (beta chain) was identified in a study of T cell responses to AZD1222 COVID-19 vaccine. Concerning this clone itself: The antigen is undetermined.

Study results and limitations: Unmutated regions of variants are reportedly targeted by nearly half of spike-specific TCRs. The study identified only five to seven AZD1222 recipients as seropositive at baseline.

TCRdb's copy holds only in-frame clones and misses some; the assay was immunoSEQ multiplex PCR. The sample consists of fewer than 200,000 clones, 90% to 95% of them appearing once. The sequencing used peripheral blood, collected 28 days after the second AZD1222 dose. This TCR derives from an adult who received the AZD1222 COVID-19 vaccine.

The CDR3 nucleotides are TGTGCCAGTAGTTCGGTGAGGGGCACAGATACGCAGTATTTT. Its translation is CASSSVRGTDTQYF. V usage is TRBV19 and J usage is TRBJ2-3; tentative D call: TRBD2 (5 bases). This CDR3 is built from 14 residues. Trimming removed 5 bases at V and 1 base at J, with 10 bases between. Germline V CDR1 and CDR2: LNHDA, SQIVND (reference sequence). Variable domain in full (rest from reference TRBV19 and TRBJ2-3): DGGITQSPKYLFRKEGQNVTLSCEQNLNHDAMYWYRQDPGQGLRLIYYSQIVNDFQKGDIAEGYSVSREKKESFPLTVTSAQKNPTAFYLCASSSVRGTDTQYFGPGTRLTVL.